Listed below are T cell receptor beta chains from one sample, sequenced in a study of T cell changes during pregnancy in multiple sclerosis. Method: immunoSEQ multiplex PCR; TCRdb's copy keeps in-frame clones and lacks some. This sample has approximately 38,000 clones, with about 94% found just once. Material: peripheral blood, obtained in the third trimester of pregnancy. The receptors derive from a female donor with multiple sclerosis, enrolled in a pregnancy study. CDR3s include the opening cysteine and the closing phenylalanine or tryptophan. D genes are given only for firm matches. Not all rows give a size; the values are once, few, many and, for expanded clones, a class.

17	TRBD1	TRBV6-1	.	TRBJ1-2	CASSEAPKQGASYGYTF	TGTGCCAGCAGTGAAGCTCCAAAACAGGGGGCTAGCTATGGCTACACCTTC
14	.	TRBV5-1	.	TRBJ1-5	CASSPTGSNQPQHF	TGCGCCAGCAGCCCGACTGGTAGCAATCAGCCCCAGCATTTT
13	.	TRBV30	.	TRBJ1-6	CAWRGTQNSPLHF	TGTGCCTGGAGGGGGACACAAAATTCACCCCTCCACTTT
17	TRBD1	TRBV7-8	once	TRBJ2-2	CASSLGGGITNTGELFF	TGTGCCAGCAGCTTAGGAGGGGGCATAACGAACACCGGGGAGCTGTTTTTT
16	TRBD2	TRBV5-1	.	TRBJ2-1	CASSSLSGRTGNEQFF	TGCGCCAGCAGCTCTTTATCCGGGAGGACCGGCAATGAGCAGTTCTTC
14	.	TRBV5-1	.	TRBJ2-2	CASSLVENTGELFF	TGCGCCAGCAGCTTGGTAGAGAACACCGGGGAGCTGTTTTTT
15	.	TRBV6-1	.	TRBJ1-2	CASITGEAAIGGYTF	TGTGCCAGCATTACGGGGGAGGCGGCTATCGGGGGCTACACCTTC
16	TRBD1	TRBV2	.	TRBJ1-5	CASSESAGGRYQPQHF	TGTGCCAGCAGTGAATCGGCAGGGGGTAGATATCAGCCCCAGCATTTT
14	.	TRBV9	.	TRBJ2-1	CASSPRGQYNEQFF	TGTGCCAGCAGCCCTCGAGGACAGTACAATGAGCAGTTCTTC
13	.	TRBV27	once	TRBJ1-1	CASLGSGNTEAFF	TGTGCCAGCTTAGGCTCGGGGAACACTGAAGCTTTCTTT
16	TRBD1	TRBV27	.	TRBJ2-3	CASSLLGTGGRDTQYF	TGTGCCAGCAGTTTATTAGGGACAGGGGGGAGGGATACGCAGTATTTT
17	.	TRBV5-4	.	TRBJ2-3	CASSLPGRGSSTDTQYF	TGTGCCAGCAGCTTGCCGGGGAGAGGGTCTAGCACAGATACGCAGTATTTT
15	TRBD1	TRBV30	.	TRBJ1-5	CAWRSDRGGDQPQHF	TGTGCCTGGAGGAGCGACAGGGGAGGGGATCAGCCCCAGCATTTT
13	TRBD1	TRBV7-3	.	TRBJ2-5	CASSPTGAATQYF	TGTGCCAGCAGCCCAACAGGGGCGGCGACCCAGTACTTC
16	.	TRBV4-1	.	TRBJ1-2	CASSQDKTGRYYGYTF	TGCGCCAGCAGCCAAGATAAAACAGGGAGATACTATGGCTACACCTTC
13	.	TRBV6-6	.	TRBJ1-1	CASTFRVSTEAFF	TGTGCCAGCACTTTCAGGGTGTCCACTGAAGCTTTCTTT
12	.	TRBV2	.	TRBJ2-5	CASRQSQETQYF	TGTGCCAGCAGACAGTCTCAAGAGACCCAGTACTTC
13	TRBD2	TRBV19	.	TRBJ2-1	CASSGRASNEQFF	TGTGCCAGTAGCGGGAGGGCCAGTAATGAGCAGTTCTTC
17	.	TRBV21-1	.	TRBJ2-2	CASSKCPGREASGELFF	TGTGCCAGCAGCAAATGTCCGGGTCGGGAGGCGTCCGGGGAGCTGTTTTTT
16	TRBD2	TRBV29-1	.	TRBJ2-2	CSVEDQLAGGTGELFF	TGCAGCGTTGAAGATCAACTAGCGGGGGGCACCGGGGAGCTGTTTTTT
13	.	TRBV10-3	once	TRBJ2-7	CAISRTSPYEQYF	TGTGCCATCAGCAGGACATCCCCCTACGAGCAGTACTTC
16	TRBD1	TRBV5-4	.	TRBJ2-7	CASSPDVGQGVYEQYF	TGTGCCAGCAGCCCGGATGTAGGACAGGGGGTCTACGAGCAGTACTTC
12	.	TRBV30	.	TRBJ1-2	CAWSVRGYGYTF	TGTGCCTGGAGTGTACGGGGGTATGGCTACACCTTC
13	TRBD2	TRBV19	.	TRBJ2-1	CASRTSGGNEQFF	TGTGCCAGCCGGACTAGCGGGGGGAATGAGCAGTTCTTC
15	.	TRBV4-1	.	TRBJ1-2	CASSHNTGTTGGYTF	TGCGCCAGCAGCCATAACACAGGGACGACGGGGGGCTACACCTTC
16	.	TRBV27	.	TRBJ1-2	CASSLSVLGEAAGYTF	TGTGCCAGCAGTTTATCAGTTCTCGGGGAAGCGGCCGGCTACACCTTC
13	TRBD1	TRBV6-1	.	TRBJ1-1	CASSERGRTEAFF	TGTGCCAGCAGTGAAAGGGGGCGAACTGAAGCTTTCTTT
16	.	TRBV11-1	.	TRBJ2-2	CASRPREGINTGELFF	TGTGCCAGCAGGCCACGAGAGGGTATCAACACCGGGGAGCTGTTTTTT
16	.	TRBV9	.	TRBJ1-2	CASSVAGGPRDYGYTF	TGTGCCAGCAGCGTAGCTGGAGGGCCTCGGGACTATGGCTACACCTTC
18	.	TRBV7-9	.	TRBJ2-1	CASSSIPRGQGSYNEQFF	TGTGCCAGCAGCTCCATCCCAAGAGGGCAGGGGTCCTACAATGAGCAGTTCTTC
14	TRBD2	TRBV29-1	.	TRBJ2-7	CSVALAGGASEQYF	TGCAGCGTTGCCCTAGCGGGAGGGGCGTCGGAGCAGTACTTC
13	.	TRBV14	once	TRBJ2-7	CASSQGLAYEQYF	TGTGCCAGCAGCCAGGGCCTAGCGTACGAGCAGTACTTC
16	.	TRBV6-4	.	TRBJ2-3	CASSAPQLGSTDTQYF	TGTGCCAGCAGTGCCCCTCAACTGGGCTCCACAGATACGCAGTATTTT
14	.	TRBV5-5	.	TRBJ2-7	CASSLEAGDYEQYF	TGTGCCAGCAGCTTGGAAGCAGGGGACTACGAGCAGTACTTC
15	.	TRBV4-3	.	TRBJ1-1	CASSQDPRVYTEAFF	TGCGCCAGCAGCCAAGATCCCAGGGTGTACACTGAAGCTTTCTTT
13	.	TRBV28	.	TRBJ2-3	CASSRRVQDTQYF	TGTGCCAGCAGTCGGAGGGTCCAAGATACGCAGTATTTT
12	.	TRBV9	.	TRBJ2-3	CASSRGTDTQYF	TGTGCCAGCAGCAGGGGGACAGATACGCAGTATTTT
15	.	TRBV5-5	.	TRBJ2-5	CASSLRTKGGETQYF	TGTGCCAGCAGCTTGAGGACAAAGGGGGGGGAGACCCAGTACTTC
14	.	TRBV5-4	.	TRBJ1-1	CASSLRTTVSEAFF	TGTGCCAGCAGCTTACGAACGACAGTATCTGAAGCTTTCTTT
14	.	TRBV6-1	.	TRBJ2-5	CASSEQAIQETQYF	TGTGCCAGCAGTGAACAGGCAATTCAAGAGACCCAGTACTTC
14	.	TRBV19	.	TRBJ1-2	CASSDRDIRYGYTF	TGTGCCAGTAGTGATAGGGACATCCGCTATGGCTACACCTTC
14	.	TRBV10-3	.	TRBJ2-1	CAISESNQYNEQFF	TGTGCCATCAGTGAGTCGAATCAGTACAATGAGCAGTTCTTC
14	TRBD2	TRBV2	.	TRBJ2-2	CATGVGGDTGELFF	TGTGCCACCGGGGTGGGGGGGGACACCGGGGAGCTGTTTTTT
13	TRBD2	TRBV7-3	.	TRBJ2-1	CASSPGGGDEQFF	TGTGCCAGCAGCCCGGGGGGAGGCGATGAGCAGTTCTTC
13	.	TRBV11-2	.	TRBJ2-7	CASSPDSAYEQYF	TGTGCCAGCAGCCCTGACTCCGCCTACGAGCAGTACTTC
16	TRBD2	TRBV9	.	TRBJ2-3	CASSVGLAVITDTQYF	TGTGCCAGCAGCGTGGGGCTAGCGGTTATCACAGATACGCAGTATTTT
16	TRBD2	TRBV28	.	TRBJ2-5	CASTLRVSAGVMTQYF	TGTGCCAGCACCCTCCGTGTCTCCGCGGGAGTTATGACCCAGTACTTC
14	TRBD1	TRBV7-9	.	TRBJ2-7	CASSLGTGIYEQYF	TGTGCCAGCAGCTTAGGGACAGGGATCTACGAGCAGTACTTC
16	.	TRBV7-2	.	TRBJ2-7	CASSSTYRANHYEQYF	TGTGCCAGCAGCTCTACCTACAGGGCAAATCACTACGAGCAGTACTTC
13	TRBD1	TRBV5-1	.	TRBJ2-7	CASRRTGSYEQYF	TGCGCCAGCAGAAGGACAGGGTCCTACGAGCAGTACTTC
19	.	TRBV21-1	.	TRBJ2-1	CASSKSGLGLSGREDEQFF	TGTGCCAGCAGCAAATCTGGACTTGGGTTAAGCGGGAGAGAGGATGAGCAGTTCTTC
15	TRBD1	TRBV6-1	once	TRBJ2-7	CASSERDRASYEQYF	TGTGCCAGCAGTGAAAGGGACAGGGCCTCCTACGAGCAGTACTTC
15	TRBD1	TRBV28	.	TRBJ2-1	CASSHRDRGYNEQFF	TGTGCCAGCAGCCACCGGGACAGGGGCTACAATGAGCAGTTCTTC
15	.	TRBV27	.	TRBJ1-2	CASRTQEGGNYGYTF	TGTGCCAGCAGGACCCAGGAAGGAGGCAACTATGGCTACACCTTC